This TCR beta chain was sequenced for a study of shared clonotypes between healthy human individuals. Study details: Each donor had three CD4 naive, three CD4 memory, two CD8 naive and one CD8 memory plate.

For this clone: The antigen is unknown.

Study-level results: Clonotype sharing among donors was expected to depend on sequencing depth. In the sorted subsets, rarefaction showed sequencing was incomplete despite large depth.

The genomic DNA of each subset was split evenly across several immunoSEQ plates. Assay: immunoSEQ multiplex PCR; the TCRdb copy retains only in-frame clones and omits some. This sample has over a million clones, with about 98.5% found just once. Specimen: naive CD4+ T cells sorted from blood. Subset indicated: CD45RA+ positively selected. The source is a man under 40 in good health.

CDR3 sequence: CASSVRGGGRHTEAFF. The CDR3 DNA follows: TGTGCCAGCAGCGTACGTGGAGGGGGAAGGCACACTGAAGCTTTCTTT. The rearrangement links TRBV9 to TRBJ1-1; a possible D gene is TRBD1 (6 bases). V lost 1 base, J lost 3 bases, and 16 bases lay in between. The germline V gene encodes CDR1 SGDLS and CDR2 YYNGEE. The CDR3 extends over 16 amino acids.